The 9 T cell receptor beta chains in this list originate from one sample, sequenced in a study of cytomegalovirus exposure and HLA in healthy donors. A multiplex PCR was run with 60 Vbeta primers and 13 Jbeta primers. Profiling relied on immunoSEQ multiplex PCR, and the TCRdb table lists in-frame clones only, not all of them. The table lists some 90,000 clones, roughly three quarters of them singletons, with roughly 25% in the top ten. Sequences were obtained from PBMCs. These receptors all stem from a woman between 50 and 59 years old in good health and CMV-seropositive.

The chain recombines TRBV19 with TRBJ2-5; TRBD1 aligns across 10 bases. V was pared by 7 bases and J by 5 bases, with 16 bases of the junction left unmatched. The length of the CDR3 is 17 residues. In germline, CDR1 is LNHDA, CDR2 SQIVND (reference sequence). Written as DNA, the CDR3 is TGTGCCAGTACCCCACACCCGGGACAGGGGCTTAGGGAGACCCAGTACTTC. Amino acid sequence: CASTPHPGQGLRETQYF.

The rearrangement joins TRBV7-6 to TRBJ1-4, with a possible D match to TRBD1 (6 bases). This CDR3 comprises 14 residues. Germline CDR1 and CDR2: SGHVS and FNYEAQ. V was shortened by 5 bases and J by 5 bases, with 12 bases between the two germline ends. The CDR3 spells CASSPRTVNEKLFF. The CDR3 DNA sequence: TGTGCCAGCAGCCCGCGGACAGTCAATGAAAAACTGTTTTTT.

The V call is TRBV7-9, the J call TRBJ2-5; 11 bases align to TRBD2. CDR1 is SEHNR and CDR2 is FQNEAQ in the germline V gene (reference sequence). V trimming: 5 bases; J trimming: 5 bases; junction bases outside the gene matches: 13. This CDR3 region has 17 residues. The CDR3 region has the DNA TGTGCCAGCAGCCCAAGGCTAGCGGGGGGCCCTTGGGAGACCCAGTACTTC. Its protein is CASSPRLAGGPWETQYF.

This clone was recorded once. CDR3 in amino acids: CASSSTTTLAGATPYEQYF. CDR3 nucleotides: TGTGCCAGCAGCTCGACTACAACACTAGCGGGGGCTACCCCCTACGAGCAGTACTTC. The V call is TRBV7-9, the J call TRBJ2-7; 11 bases match TRBD2. Unmatched junction bases numbered 16, after V lost 4 bases and J lost 2 bases. Germline CDR1 SEHNR, CDR2 FQNEAQ (reference sequence). This CDR3 comprises 19 residues.

The genes are TRBV6-6 and TRBJ2-5, with 13 bases matching TRBD2. Germline CDR1 reads MNHNY; CDR2 reads SVGAGI (reference sequence). V was clipped by 7 bases and J by 4 bases; unmatched bases: 9. The CDR3 totals 16 residues. The CDR3 loop reads CASTPSRTSGRETQYF. The CDR3 nucleotides read TGTGCCAGCACCCCGAGTAGGACTAGCGGGAGAGAGACCCAGTACTTC.

This clone was observed a handful of times. The chain joins TRBV25-1 to TRBJ2-2, with TRBD2 identical over 11 bases. The ends lost 6 bases at V and 5 bases at J; junction bases unmatched: 2. Germline assignment: CDR1 MGHDK and CDR2 SYGVNS. This CDR3 has 14 residues. CDR3 sequence: CASRTSGKTGELFF. CDR3 in DNA: TGTGCCAGCAGGACTAGCGGGAAAACCGGGGAGCTGTTTTTT.

J is TRBJ2-5 and V is TRBV19, with no clear D. The germline V gene has CDR1 LNHDA and CDR2 SQIVND (reference sequence). Trimming removed 5 bases from V and 2 bases from J, with 9 bases in between. CDR3 size: 13 residues. CDR3 region: CASSLVSQETQYF. The DNA of the CDR3 is TGTGCCAGTAGTTTGGTCAGTCAAGAGACCCAGTACTTC. The full variable domain, rest sourced from reference TRBV19 and TRBJ2-5, is DGGITQSPKYLFRKEGQNVTLSCEQNLNHDAMYWYRQDPGQGLRLIYYSQIVNDFQKGDIAEGYSVSREKKESFPLTVTSAQKNPTAFYLCASSLVSQETQYFGPGTRLLVL.

The gene calls are TRBV5-1 and TRBJ1-5, with 8 nucleotides matching TRBD1. Germline V gene lookup returns CDR1 SGHRS and CDR2 YFSETQ. V was clipped by 2 bases and J by 4 bases; unmatched bases: 5. This CDR3 spans 15 amino acids. The CDR3 bases are TGCGCCAGCAGCTTAGGGACAGGCGGTAATCAGCCCCAGCATTTT. Residues: CASSLGTGGNQPQHF.

The chain combines TRBV5-8 with TRBJ2-5; 9 positions match TRBD2. The CDR3 totals 16 residues. The germline CDR1 and CDR2 sequences are SGHTS and YDEGEE. V lost 2 bases, J lost 5 bases, and 10 bases stayed unmatched. The CDR3 is CASSLDLAGPEETQYF. As DNA, the CDR3 is TGTGCCAGCAGCTTAGACCTAGCGGGACCGGAGGAGACCCAGTACTTC.